These T cell receptor beta chains were read from a single sample in a study of cytomegalovirus exposure and HLA in healthy donors. TCRdb's copy holds only in-frame clones and misses some; the assay was immunoSEQ multiplex PCR. Counted here are around 220,000 clones, over 75% occurring once; the ten biggest clones make up 1.5% to 2%. The specimen was PBMCs. The source of these receptors is a man aged 18 to 35 in good health and CMV-seronegative. The CDR3 runs from the conserved cysteine through the conserved F or W. Each record gives: V gene, D gene, J gene, clone size, CDR3 DNA, CDR3 protein. The D gene is left open where the match is weak. The listing skips clone size in some rows; elsewhere it reads once, few, many or a size class.

TRBV7-2	TRBD1	TRBJ2-7	few	TGTGCCAGCAGCCCGGCGACAGGGGTTTCCTACGAGCAGTACTTC	CASSPATGVSYEQYF
TRBV19	TRBD2	TRBJ2-3	-	TGTGCCAGTAGCAGGACTAGCTCAACAGATACGCAGTATTTT	CASSRTSSTDTQYF
TRBV10-3	TRBD2	TRBJ2-2	few	TGTGCCATCAGTGAGGGACTAGCGGGAGCCGGGGAGCTGTTTTTT	CAISEGLAGAGELFF
TRBV11-2	-	TRBJ2-1	many	TGTGCCAGCAGCTTAGTTTTTGGCCATGAGCAGTTCTTC	CASSLVFGHEQFF
TRBV9	TRBD1	TRBJ2-2	-	TGTGCCAGCAGACCCGGGACAGCCTACACCGGGGAGCTGTTTTTT	CASRPGTAYTGELFF
TRBV5-8	TRBD1	TRBJ2-7	-	TGTGCCAGCAGCTTAGGGGGCCCAGGCGAGCAGTACTTC	CASSLGGPGEQYF
TRBV5-1	-	TRBJ2-7	-	TGCGCCAGCAGCTTGGGGTCAGACTACGAGCAGTACTTC	CASSLGSDYEQYF
TRBV27	-	TRBJ1-5	-	TGTGCCAGCAGTCCTCAGACAGGCCATACTCAGCCCCAGCATTTT	CASSPQTGHTQPQHF
TRBV2	TRBD1	TRBJ2-5	few	TGTGCCAGCAGTGTTCGACAGGGGTACCAAGAGACCCAGTACTTC	CASSVRQGYQETQYF
TRBV29-1	TRBD1	TRBJ2-1	-	TGCAGCGTTGAAGATGGGACAGGGTTCCTTCACAATGAGCAGTTCTTC	CSVEDGTGFLHNEQFF
TRBV18	-	TRBJ1-5	-	TGTGCCAGCTCATTTGGCAGTAATCAGCCCCAGCATTTT	CASSFGSNQPQHF
TRBV27	-	TRBJ2-3	-	TGTGCCAGCAGGGGACTCATTAGCACAGATACGCAGTATTTT	CASRGLISTDTQYF
TRBV10-3	TRBD2	TRBJ2-1	-	TGTGCCATCAGTGAGTCCAAGCGGGGTCACAATGAGCAGTTCTTC	CAISESKRGHNEQFF
TRBV7-9	TRBD1	TRBJ1-5	-	TGTGCCAGCAGCCGGGGACAGGGCTATCAGCCCCAGCATTTT	CASSRGQGYQPQHF
TRBV11-3	TRBD2	TRBJ2-5	-	TGTGCCAGCAGCTTAGGGCTCCTAGCGGGGTCTCAAGAGACCCAGTACTTC	CASSLGLLAGSQETQYF
TRBV5-1	-	TRBJ1-2	-	TGCGCCAGCAGCTTTGGCACCGAGGGCTATGGCTACACCTTC	CASSFGTEGYGYTF
TRBV7-9	TRBD2	TRBJ2-7	-	TGTGCCAGCAGCTTAGGGCTTAGCGGGGGGGACGAGCAGTACTTC	CASSLGLSGGDEQYF
TRBV6-4	TRBD2	TRBJ2-7	-	TGTGCCAGCAGTGACGTTATAGCGGGAGCAAACGAGCAGTACTTC	CASSDVIAGANEQYF
TRBV27	-	TRBJ2-3	-	TGTGCCAGCAGTTTAAAGCGGTGGGAAGATACGCAGTATTTT	CASSLKRWEDTQYF
TRBV7-9	TRBD1	TRBJ1-4	few	TGTGCCAGCAGCATAACCAGTACAGGGGAGGATGAAAAACTGTTTTTT	CASSITSTGEDEKLFF
TRBV18	TRBD2	TRBJ2-2	-	TGTGCCAGCTCACCATACAGCGAAACTAGCGGGGGCACCGGGGAGCTGTTTTTT	CASSPYSETSGGTGELFF
TRBV6-1	TRBD2	TRBJ2-5	-	TGTGCCAGCATCGATAGCGGGGCTAGCCAAGAGACCCAGTACTTC	CASIDSGASQETQYF
TRBV5-1	TRBD1	TRBJ2-1	-	TGCGCCAGCAGCTTGTTGGGACAGGGGGTCAATGAGCAGTTCTTC	CASSLLGQGVNEQFF
TRBV5-1	-	TRBJ1-6	-	TGCGCCAGCAGCATCGACAGGACCTATAATTCACCCCTCCACTTT	CASSIDRTYNSPLHF
TRBV7-9	TRBD1	TRBJ2-5	-	TGTTCCAGCAGCTCCCAAGGACAGGGGGCGGGGGAGACCCAGTACTTC	CSSSSQGQGAGETQYF
TRBV10-3	TRBD1	TRBJ1-6	-	TGTGCCATCAGAAGGGACAGTCTCTCCTATAATTCACCCCTCCACTTT	CAIRRDSLSYNSPLHF
TRBV5-4	TRBD1	TRBJ2-1	-	TGTGCCAGCAGAAATGGGGACAGGGGTAGGGACAATGAGCAGTTCTTC	CASRNGDRGRDNEQFF
TRBV25-1	-	TRBJ1-5	-	TGTGCCAGCAGTGAATATGGGGAGTTGCAGCCCCAGCATTTT	CASSEYGELQPQHF
TRBV5-1	TRBD1	TRBJ2-2	-	TGCGCCAGCAGCTTCGAGCTGACAGGGGTGACCGGGGAGCTGTTTTTT	CASSFELTGVTGELFF
TRBV4-3	-	TRBJ1-2	-	TGCGCCAGCAGCCAAGATTTATTCGGAGCAGGGGACTATGGCTACACCTTC	CASSQDLFGAGDYGYTF
TRBV6-6	-	TRBJ1-4	-	TGTGCCAGCAGTACCGGGCCGACGGGGGGGAGGGAAAAACTGTTTTTT	CASSTGPTGGREKLFF
TRBV6-5	TRBD1	TRBJ1-3	few	TGTGCCAGCAGTTACCGGACAGGAGCTGGAAACACCATATATTTT	CASSYRTGAGNTIYF
TRBV7-6	TRBD2	TRBJ2-3	-	TGTGCCAGCAGCTCCCCCGGGACTAGCGGGAGTTCAGATACGCAGTATTTT	CASSSPGTSGSSDTQYF
TRBV4-2	-	TRBJ2-7	-	TGTGCCAGCAGCTTCTATGAGGGCATCGACTACGAGCAGTACTTC	CASSFYEGIDYEQYF
TRBV30	-	TRBJ1-6	many	TGTGCCTCCTCGGGGGGATCCTATAATTCACCCCTCCACTTT	CASSGGSYNSPLHF
TRBV28	TRBD2	TRBJ2-7	-	TGTGCCAGCAGTCCCCGACTAGCCCAAGTCTCCTACGAGCAGTACTTC	CASSPRLAQVSYEQYF
TRBV7-6	-	TRBJ1-1	-	TGTGCCAGCAGCTTAGGAACGGGGACTGAAGCTTTCTTT	CASSLGTGTEAFF
TRBV28	-	TRBJ2-7	few	TGTGCCAGCAGTCCGGAGGCGGCCTACGAGCAGTACTTC	CASSPEAAYEQYF